Following are 16 T cell receptor beta chains from one sample sequenced in a study of T-cell memory formation after mild COVID-19. TCRdb itself ran the 5' RACE reads through MiXCR, one entry per CDR3 protein. The table records approximately 390,000 distinct CDR3 sequences, approximately 15% of them present only once. Sequenced material: PBMCs or a T cell subset sorted from them (not recorded which). These receptors were obtained from a man younger than 35 who had mild COVID-19 (a few samples of this study predate the infection). Cell type and time point are not known.

V is TRBV7-3 and J is TRBJ2-7; D may be TRBD2 (5 bases). V shed 2 bases and J shed 5 bases, with 16 bases lying between them. The CDR3 sequence is 15 residues long. Germline V CDR1 and CDR2: SGHTA, FQGTGA. Written as DNA, the CDR3 is TGTGCCAGCAGCTTAGACGGGGTCCCGGGCCACGAGCAGTACTTC. Residues: CASSLDGVPGHEQYF.

The genes are TRBV7-3 and TRBJ1-6; no reliable D call. Trimming removed 4 bases at V and 7 bases at J, with 8 bases between. The CDR3 has 13 amino acids. Germline CDR1 SGHTA, CDR2 FQGTGA. This chain's CDR3 is CASSSQENSPLHF. CDR3 DNA sequence: TGTGCCAGCAGCTCCCAAGAAAATTCACCCCTCCACTTT.

This clonotype was observed a handful of times. CDR3: CASSLTGVHEQFF. Written as DNA, the CDR3 is TGTGCCAGCAGCTTGACGGGGGTCCATGAGCAGTTCTTC. J is TRBJ2-1 and V is TRBV7-2, with D perhaps TRBD2 (6 bases). In germline, CDR1 is SGHTA, CDR2 FQGNSA. CDR3 length equals 13 residues. Trimming pared 3 bases from V and 8 bases from J, leaving 11 bases between.

The rearrangement links TRBV18 to TRBJ1-5; 7 bases fit TRBD1. The germline CDR1 and CDR2 sequences are KGHSH and LQKENI. V lost 3 bases, J lost 7 bases, and 3 bases stayed unmatched. The CDR3 contains 13 residues. The CDR3 here is CASSPDRTQPQHF. The CDR3 region has the DNA TGTGCCAGCTCACCGGACAGGACCCAGCCCCAGCATTTT.

This clonotype was detected only a few times. This chain connects TRBV10-3 to TRBJ2-5; TRBD1 might be the D (5 bases). Trimming removed 3 bases from V and 3 bases from J, with 8 bases in between. Germline CDR1 and CDR2: ENHRY and SYGVKD. The CDR3 sequence is 13 residues long. In DNA form, the CDR3 reads TGTGCCATCAGTGACCAGGGCAAAGAGACCCAGTACTTC. As protein: CAISDQGKETQYF.

The gene calls are TRBV5-1 and TRBJ1-5; D ambiguous. This CDR3 has 16 amino acids. Germline-derived CDR1 and CDR2 are SGHRS and YFSETQ. The V gene lost 4 bases and the J gene lost 8 bases, with 22 bases spanning the gap. The CDR3 region is CASSPLGITSGEPQHF. The DNA of the CDR3 is TGCGCCAGCAGCCCCCTAGGGATCACCTCCGGGGAGCCCCAGCATTTT.

This clonotype turned up a few times. The gene calls are TRBV10-3 and TRBJ2-1, with 10 bases fitting TRBD1. Germline V CDR1 and CDR2: ENHRY, SYGVKD. This CDR3 has 14 residues. Germline trimming cut 4 bases from V and 7 bases from J; bases unmatched to any gene: 4. CDR3 bases: TGTGCCATCAGTGGGACAGGGGGAATTAATGAGCAGTTCTTC. The encoded protein is CAISGTGGINEQFF.

This clonotype was found a few times. The chain has TRBV4-1 and TRBJ1-4; no clear D. CDR3 length equals 15 residues. Germline-derived CDR1 and CDR2 are MGHRA and YSYEKL. V lost 5 bases, J lost 5 bases, and 15 bases lay in between. In DNA form, the CDR3 reads TGCGCCAGCAGCGCTCAGACCAGCTTGAATGAAAAACTGTTTTTT. Amino acids: CASSAQTSLNEKLFF.

This clonotype was observed a few times. This sequence joins TRBV18 and TRBJ1-1; D is unresolved. Germline lookup yields CDR1 KGHSH and CDR2 LQKENI. V lost 4 bases to trimming and J lost 3 bases, with 9 bases between them. The CDR3 length is 13 residues. The CDR3 is CASSHGEDTEAFF. DNA for the CDR3: TGTGCCAGCTCACATGGGGAAGACACTGAAGCTTTCTTT.

This clonotype was detected a few times. The chain joins TRBV7-2 to TRBJ2-3; a possible D gene is TRBD2 (6 bases). CDR3 length: 14 residues. CDR1 and CDR2 (germline): SGHTA, FQGNSA. V lost 1 base and J 5 bases, leaving 10 bases between the germline ends. The CDR3 DNA is TGTGCCAGCAGCTTAGAGGTTAGCGGAGATACGCAGTATTTT. Translated, it gives CASSLEVSGDTQYF.

This chain connects TRBV12-3 or TRBV12-4 to TRBJ2-2; D might be TRBD2 (5 bases). The CDR3 spans 16 residues. Trimming removed 3 bases at V and 1 base at J, with 12 bases between. This chain's CDR3 is CASSFLGGWNTGELFF. CDR3 DNA: TGTGCCAGCAGTTTCCTTGGCGGGTGGAACACCGGGGAGCTGTTTTTT.

The chain employs TRBV12-3 or TRBV12-4 and TRBJ2-5; D unclear. The CDR3 runs 12 residues. V lost 6 bases and J lost 8, with 13 bases in between. This CDR3 is CASSAWGDTQYF. The CDR3 DNA follows: TGTGCCAGCAGCGCATGGGGTGACACCCAGTACTTC.

The chain uses TRBV11-2 and TRBJ2-2; 11 positions agree with TRBD2. Germline CDR1 SGHAT, CDR2 FQNNGV. After removal of 5 bases from V and 3 bases from J, the junction contained 2 bases not matched to a gene. The CDR3 contains 15 residues. The CDR3 DNA is TGTGCCAGCAGCCTAGCGGGGGGTTACACCGGGGAGCTGTTTTTT. It translates to CASSLAGGYTGELFF.

The chain couples TRBV13 to TRBJ1-3; D is ambiguous. The CDR3 has 13 amino acids. Per the germline V gene, CDR1 is PRHDT and CDR2 is FYEKMQ (reference sequence). Trimming pared 1 base from V and 3 bases from J, leaving 4 bases between. The CDR3 DNA reads TGTGCCAGCAGCTTAGTTCGTGGAAACACCATATATTTT. Its protein product is CASSLVRGNTIYF.

This clonotype turned up a few times. This chain connects TRBV7-9 to TRBJ2-5; the match to TRBD2 covers 10 bases. The V gene end was trimmed by 5 bases and the J gene end by 2 bases; junction bases not matched to a gene: 2. Per the germline V gene, CDR1 is SEHNR and CDR2 is FQNEAQ (reference sequence). This CDR3 is built from 14 residues. CDR3 in amino acids: CASSGAGGQETQYF. The CDR3 DNA reads TGTGCCAGCAGCGGAGCGGGGGGGCAAGAGACCCAGTACTTC. Variable domain in full (rest from reference TRBV7-9 and TRBJ2-5): DTGVSQNPRHKITKRGQNVTFRCDPISEHNRLYWYRQTLGQGPEFLTYFQNEAQLEKSRLLSDRFSAERPKGSFSTLEIQRTEQGDSAMYLCASSGAGGQETQYFGPGTRLLVL.

V gene TRBV7-2 combines with J gene TRBJ2-5; 8 bases fit TRBD2. The germline gives CDR1 SGHTA, CDR2 FQGNSA. The CDR3 runs 14 residues. V shed 6 bases and J 2 bases; nucleotides not matched to a gene: 5. The CDR3 DNA reads TGTGCCAGCAGTCGGGAGCGGGGGCAAGAGACCCAGTACTTC. Protein: CASSRERGQETQYF.